This TCR beta chain was sequenced during a study of post-analysis software for immune sequencing data. The overall study: The disease courses covered relapsing-remitting, secondary progressive and progressive-relapsing multiple sclerosis. The study's findings and limits: The study found significantly lower normalized Chao1 diversity in multiple sclerosis patients than in controls. When patients were compared with controls, 4 or 5 TRBV segments were more frequent, TRBV5-6, TRBV5-1 and TRBV20-1 among them.

Only a few counts were recorded for this clonotype. Its antigen is as yet unknown. Trimming removed 5 bases from V and 3 bases from J, with 15 bases in between. Germline V gene lookup returns CDR1 SGHAT and CDR2 FQNNGV. The CDR3 totals 15 residues. Unique-molecular-identifier-tagged TCR beta cDNA libraries were used. T cells, 1 to 10 million of them, yielded roughly 0.5 million cDNA molecules. MiXCR was run by TCRdb on the PCR reads, yielding one entry per CDR3 protein. There are 700,000 to 900,000 distinct CDR3 sequences in the sample; approximately 44% occur only once, and roughly 4.9% lies in the top ten.

The rearrangement links TRBV11-2 to TRBJ2-3; the D gene is possibly TRBD1 (6 bases). Sample: blood. The sequence came from a girl aged 5-17 years with multiple sclerosis. CDR3: CASSADRIETDTQYF. The CDR3 nucleotides read TGTGCCAGCAGCGCTGACAGGATAGAAACAGATACGCAGTATTTT. The full variable domain, its missing parts supplied by reference TRBV11-2 and TRBJ2-3, is EAGVAQSPRYKIIEKRQSVAFWCNPISGHATLYWYQQILGQGPKLLIQFQNNGVVDDSQLPKDRFSAERLKGVDSTLKIQPAKLEDSAVYLCASSADRIETDTQYFGPGTRLTVL.